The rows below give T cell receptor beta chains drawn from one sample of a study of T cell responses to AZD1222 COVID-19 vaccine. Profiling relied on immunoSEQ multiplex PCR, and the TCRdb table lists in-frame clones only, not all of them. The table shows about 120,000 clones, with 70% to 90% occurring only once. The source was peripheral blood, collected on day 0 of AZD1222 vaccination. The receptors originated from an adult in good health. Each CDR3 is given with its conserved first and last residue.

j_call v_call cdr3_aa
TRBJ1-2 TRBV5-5 CASSLDWGRGYGYTF
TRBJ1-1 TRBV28 CASLDSLNTEAFF
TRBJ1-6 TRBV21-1 CASLGQGSFRNSPLHF
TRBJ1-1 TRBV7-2 CASSYSGIVSTEAFF
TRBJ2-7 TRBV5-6 CASSLSRAPYEQYF
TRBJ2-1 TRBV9 CASSTTLGNEQFF
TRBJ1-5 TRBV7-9 CASSFDRDQPQHF
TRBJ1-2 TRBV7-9 CASSKGQGDGYTF
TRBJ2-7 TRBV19 CASSPGTGAREQYF
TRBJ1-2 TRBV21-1 CASEDGQRPYGYTF
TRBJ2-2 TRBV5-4 CASSGGWDTGELFF
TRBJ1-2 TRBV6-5 CASLGQDYGYTF
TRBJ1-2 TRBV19 CASSIANYGYTF
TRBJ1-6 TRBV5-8 CASSFRDNRFTLHF
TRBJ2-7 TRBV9 CASSVDWDVSYEQYF
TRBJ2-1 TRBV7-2 CASSLYDLGEQFF
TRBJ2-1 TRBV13 CASSAGLAGTYNEQFF
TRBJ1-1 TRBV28 CASSRVRGRAEAFF
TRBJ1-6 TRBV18 CASSPNGGDSPLHF
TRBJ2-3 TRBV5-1 CASSLVGRGQTDTQYF
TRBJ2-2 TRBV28 CASSLYRNTGELFF
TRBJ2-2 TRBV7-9 CASSLTGELFF
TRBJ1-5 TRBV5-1 CASRRDGNNQPQHF
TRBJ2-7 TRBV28 CASRGRWGRDRNYEQYF
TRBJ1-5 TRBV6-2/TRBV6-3 CASSYSTVSNQPQHF
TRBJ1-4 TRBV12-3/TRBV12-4 CASTPPATEKLFF
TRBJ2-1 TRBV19 CASSGTGTQFDEQFF
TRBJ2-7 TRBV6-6 CASSYSNRGYEQYF
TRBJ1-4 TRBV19 CASSLRGIGEKLFF
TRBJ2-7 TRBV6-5 CASSLTYEQYF
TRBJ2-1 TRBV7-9 CASSLPRDPREFF
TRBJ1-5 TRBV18 CASSPGQGNQPQHF